This T cell receptor (beta chain) emerged from a study of blood T cell repertoires in COVID-19. Across the whole study: Acute-phase and convalescent COVID-19 samples originated in the United States, Italy and Spain. PBMCs, B-cell-depleted T cells, or T cells were the source of the cDNA or gDNA that made up the material.

From germline, CDR1 is LNHDA and CDR2 SQIVND (reference sequence). This CDR3 is 14 amino acids long. The germline V and J ends were trimmed by 7 bases and 1 base, with 12 bases remaining between them. The study counted Cohort 3 donors as recovered given two negative PCRs, clearance, or symptom resolution. Method: immunoSEQ multiplex PCR; TCRdb's copy keeps in-frame clones and lacks some. Altogether about 390,000 clones are present, about 83% being singletons, with the ten largest covering 10%. This chain links TRBV19 with TRBJ2-3, with D maybe TRBD1 (5 bases). The clonotype comes from a woman in her forties or fifties who had recovered from COVID-19. Sequencing was done on a sample of PBMCs or T cells enriched from blood (not recorded which). CDR3 region: CASTPGWGTDTQYF. The CDR3 DNA sequence: TGTGCCAGTACTCCAGGGTGGGGCACAGATACGCAGTATTTT.